This is a list of T cell receptor beta chains from one sample in a study of response to subunit inactivated influenza vaccine. In TCRdb, the RT-PCR reads were re-called with MiXCR into one record per CDR3 protein. The table lists roughly 700,000 distinct CDR3 sequences, about 15% of them singletons. The starting material was PBMCs from blood, obtained roughly 15 days before vaccination. The source of these receptors is a man aged 45 to 65 who received an inactivated influenza vaccine. Both conserved end residues are part of each CDR3. D genes are given only for firm matches. A row's size may be missing; if present it is once, few, many or a size class.

cdr3_aa,cdr3_nt,clone_size,j_call,v_call,d_call
CASSAIGRADTQYF,TGTGCCAGCAGCGCCATTGGACGGGCAGATACGCAGTATTTT,few,TRBJ2-3,TRBV9,.
CASSTDQGGPLRGEQYF,TGTGCCAGCAGCACCGATCAGGGGGGCCCACTTAGGGGCGAGCAGTACTTC,.,TRBJ2-7,TRBV7-2,.
CASSQERGTRTRQFF,TGCGCCAGCAGCCAAGAACGCGGGACTAGAACTCGGCAGTTCTTC,many,TRBJ2-1,TRBV4-3,TRBD2
CASSEGPSNSPLHF,TGCGCCAGCAGCGAGGGACCGAGTAATTCACCCCTCCACTTT,few,TRBJ1-6,TRBV5-1,.
CASSLQGAQGTEAFF,TGTGCCAGCAGTTTACAGGGGGCGCAGGGGACTGAAGCTTTCTTT,.,TRBJ1-1,TRBV12-3/TRBV12-4,TRBD1
CSVIATGELFF,TGCAGCGTCATAGCCACCGGGGAGCTGTTTTTT,.,TRBJ2-2,TRBV29-1,.
CASSSGQKLHSPLHF,TGTGCCAGCAGTAGCGGACAAAAGCTTCATTCACCCCTCCACTTT,.,TRBJ1-6,TRBV6-1,.
CASSYLRDTYEQYF,TGTGCCAGCAGTTACCTGCGGGATACCTACGAGCAGTACTTC,.,TRBJ2-7,TRBV6-2/TRBV6-3,.
CASSVDIGEKLFF,TGTGCCAGCAGCGTCGACATTGGCGAAAAACTGTTTTTT,few,TRBJ1-4,TRBV5-6,.
CSAGEGYGYTF,TGCAGTGCCGGGGAAGGGTATGGCTACACCTTC,few,TRBJ1-2,TRBV20-1,.
CASSFLRVTDTQYF,TGTGCCAGCAGCTTTCTACGTGTCACAGATACGCAGTATTTT,.,TRBJ2-3,TRBV7-9,.
CASSKPGLAGVLETQYF,TGTGCCAGTAGTAAACCGGGACTAGCGGGAGTATTAGAGACCCAGTACTTC,few,TRBJ2-5,TRBV19,TRBD2
CASALSPNQPQHF,TGTGCCAGCGCCCTTTCCCCCAATCAGCCCCAGCATTTT,.,TRBJ1-5,TRBV7-3,.
CASSQSGVEALFF,TGCGCCAGCAGCCAATCGGGGGTGGAAGCACTGTTTTTT,.,TRBJ1-4,TRBV4-3,.
CASSLGGLGFVYEQFF,TGCGCCAGCAGCTTGGGGGGACTAGGGTTTGTCTATGAGCAGTTCTTC,few,TRBJ2-1,TRBV5-1,TRBD2
CATSGASRGAHNEQFF,TGTGCCACCAGTGGGGCCAGCAGAGGGGCCCACAATGAGCAGTTCTTC,.,TRBJ2-1,TRBV24-1,.
CASSLAWTGTIDYGYTF,TGTGCCAGCAGCTTAGCGTGGACCGGGACAATTGACTATGGCTACACCTTC,many,TRBJ1-2,TRBV7-9,.
CATRTSGRLSQYF,TGTGCCACTCGGACTAGCGGGAGGCTATCGCAGTATTTT,.,TRBJ2-3,TRBV6-2/TRBV6-3,TRBD2
CASSLSFPADSYEQYF,TGTGCCAGCAGTTTATCTTTTCCAGCGGACTCCTACGAGCAGTACTTC,.,TRBJ2-7,TRBV12-3/TRBV12-4,.
CASSLTVMLSRDSSYEQYF,TGTGCCAGCAGCTTAACGGTAATGTTGTCCCGGGACTCGAGCTACGAGCAGTACTTC,.,TRBJ2-7,TRBV11-1,.
CATLEVGKGYEQYF,TGTGCCACCCTGGAGGTGGGCAAGGGCTACGAGCAGTACTTC,few,TRBJ2-7,TRBV6-2/TRBV6-3,.
CASKPTGISNEQFF,TGTGCCAGCAAACCGACAGGAATCTCCAATGAGCAGTTCTTC,.,TRBJ2-1,TRBV12-3/TRBV12-4,.
CSAREGISYEQYF,TGCAGTGCTCGCGAGGGGATTTCCTACGAGCAGTACTTC,.,TRBJ2-7,TRBV20-1,.
CASSLGGIEEKLFF,TGCGCCAGCAGCCTAGGGGGCATCGAGGAAAAACTGTTTTTT,.,TRBJ1-4,TRBV5-1,TRBD1
CASSPGTKNADTQYF,TGTGCCAGCAGCCCCGGAACTAAAAACGCAGATACGCAGTATTTT,few,TRBJ2-3,TRBV9,.